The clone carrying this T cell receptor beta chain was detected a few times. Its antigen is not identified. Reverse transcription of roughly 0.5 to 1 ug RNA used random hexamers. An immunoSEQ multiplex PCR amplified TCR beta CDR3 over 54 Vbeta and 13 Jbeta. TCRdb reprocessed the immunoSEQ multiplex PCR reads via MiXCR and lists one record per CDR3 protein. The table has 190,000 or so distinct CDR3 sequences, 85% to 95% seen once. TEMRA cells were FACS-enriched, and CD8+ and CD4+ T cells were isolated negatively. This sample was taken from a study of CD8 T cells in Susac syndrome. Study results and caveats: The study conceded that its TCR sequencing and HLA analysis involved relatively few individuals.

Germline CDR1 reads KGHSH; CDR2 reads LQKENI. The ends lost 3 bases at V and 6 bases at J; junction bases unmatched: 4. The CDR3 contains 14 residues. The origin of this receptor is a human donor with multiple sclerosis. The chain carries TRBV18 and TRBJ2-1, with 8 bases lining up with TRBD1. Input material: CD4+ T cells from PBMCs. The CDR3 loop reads CASSPAGGRNEQFF. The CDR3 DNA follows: TGTGCCAGCTCACCGGCAGGGGGCCGCAATGAGCAGTTCTTC.